Listed here is a single TCR beta chain. Its antigen is as yet unknown. The sample belongs to a study of T cell responses to AZD1222 COVID-19 vaccine. Findings and caveats of the study: Distributed over spike, vaccine-associated CD4 TCRs predominated at 160-218 and 743-854. The donor cohort was predominantly white British with a female majority, and clonal diversity may have been underestimated. Baseline seropositivity characterized only six AZD1222 recipients. The study reported that nearly half of spike-specific TCRs target unmutated variant regions.

Method: immunoSEQ multiplex PCR; TCRdb's copy keeps in-frame clones and lacks some. The sample holds about 150,000 clones, more than 75% seen once. This TCR derives from an adult in good health. This material consisted of peripheral blood, taken on day 0 of AZD1222 vaccination.

CDR3 DNA sequence: TGTGCCAGCAGCTTGGGAACAGGCGATGGAGCTTTCTTT. Amino acids: CASSLGTGDGAFF. The chain recombines TRBV7-9 with TRBJ1-1, with D perhaps matching TRBD1 (5 bases). The germline V gene encodes CDR1 SEHNR and CDR2 FQNEAQ (reference sequence). The CDR3 length is 13 residues. With 3 bases removed from V and 10 bases from J, the gap between germline ends came to 15 bases.